Here is one TCR beta chain with its context. This clonotype qualifies as large (0.1 to 1%). No base quality information exists; no much larger clone differs at one position. CDR1 and CDR2, looked up from the germline V gene, are LGHNA and YNFKEQ. For this chain, trimming is 4 bases at the V end and 3 bases at the J end, and the number of junction bases without a gene match is 6. Reading from cysteine to phenylalanine, the CDR3 counts 17 amino acids. Only the CDR3 DNA stays, 51 bases, in frame from base 1. The sample belongs to a study of Japanese encephalitis immunity and Zika vaccine responses (dated by TCRdb to the early 2020s). Looking at the study overall: Three 5.0 ug doses of alum-adjuvanted ZPIV were administered to included participants at weeks 0, 4 and 28. A two-dose regimen of JEV vaccine (IXIARO), with doses given 28 days apart, was administered to around twelve participants two to three months before the first ZPIV dose. For TCR sequencing, more than five representative participants were chosen from each pre-vaccination group, with samples at week 0 (after pre-vaccination, before ZPIV) and week 52. Before ZPIV, around twelve participants were given one dose of YFV vaccine (YF-VAX), while several participants were flavivirus-naive. The study tested whether CD4 T cell responses to the Zika vaccine were shaped by prior Japanese encephalitis virus (JEV) or yellow fever virus (YFV) vaccination. TCR repertoires from three flavivirus-naive individuals were additionally analyzed at weeks 2, 6 and 52 after the start of ZPIV vaccination. ZIKV peptides were 15-mers overlapping by 11 residues, selected for NetMHCpan/NetMHCII-predicted epitopes with affinity below 50 nM. For stimulations, either ZIKV structural-protein peptide pools divided into flavivirus-conserved and non-conserved sets or JEV or YFV peptides matching the pre-vaccination were used.

Library preparation employed 5' RACE. Before sequencing, the TCRbeta libraries were pooled in amounts proportional to the number of cells sorted for each library. Total RNA was extracted from the sorted cells with RNAzol RT, and cDNA was synthesized using an oligo(dT) primer and a template-switching oligo. The TCRbeta V-CDR3-J region was amplified by PCR with Kapa HiFi between a SMARTer oligo primer and a TCRbeta constant-region primer. Illumina adaptors and sample-specific index barcodes were added in a second PCR, followed by HighPrep bead cleanup and Bioanalyzer confirmation of a band of roughly 650 bp. Libraries were sequenced on an Illumina MiSeq with 2x151 bp paired-end reads. The source study handled its data this way. Reads were demultiplexed with an in-house Java program, and MiXCR assigned TCRbeta annotations and counted clonotypes. To assess repertoire overlap, Morisita-Horn indices from the R package vegan were used, along with UPGMA clustering and Circos plots of recurring clonotypes. Shannon diversity and richness were normalized to the highest possible value given the input cell numbers, yielding values from 0 to 1. CDR3beta sequences were aligned with MUSCLE, distances were computed with SeqinR, and multidimensional scaling was plotted in R. In-frame beta chains were kept once TCRdb had trimmed the public reads at Q25 with fastp and called clones with MiXCR. CDR3 protein sequences are deduplicated, and each keeps its most common genes and DNA. The V and J calls shown here were made by TCRdb, not taken from the authors' results. For this sample there are 250 to 350 distinct CDR3 sequences; under 3.5% appear just once. The ten largest clonotypes hold roughly 26% of the sample.

The paper as a whole reports these results and caveats: CD8 T cell responses to ZIKV peptide pools were of very low magnitude and seen in only a few individuals. Compared with YFV-pre-vaccinated donors, JEV-pre-vaccinated donors had higher repertoire similarity across time-points and stimulations, indicating that more clonotypes were common to ZIKV and JEV stimulation. Rather than the whole vaccinated cohort, the analysis covered just a subset of trial participants, namely those who received three doses and had adequate samples. Samples were clustered by participant, with no similarity observed between individuals, suggesting that no public TCRs were detected. After ZPIV, repertoire richness of CD4 T cells responding to conserved ZIKV epitopes significantly decreased in JEV-pre-vaccinated donors. Sample size limitations prevented peptide-pool deconvolution, so the individual peptides driving cross-reactive responses were not identified.

PBMCs were stained with CellTrace CFSE and grown for 6 days in RPMI containing around 8.1% human serum and peptide pools at around 1 ug/mL each. Unfixed proliferating CD4 T cells were sorted on a BD FACSAria as live CD56-CD19-CD16-CD3+CD4+ CFSE-low cells. The enrolled adults were healthy and tested seronegative for ZIKV, JEV, YFV, DENV and WNV on microneutralization screening. Samples were obtained from a phase 1, double-blinded, randomized, placebo-controlled trial of an alum-adjuvanted Zika purified-inactivated virus (ZPIV) vaccine. Peripheral blood mononuclear cells were isolated using a standard procedure and then kept frozen in liquid nitrogen until they were used.

The sequencing used antigen-activated CD4+ T cells from blood, cultured, collected during a Zika inactivated vaccine study. This TCR was sampled from an adult man who received an inactivated Zika virus vaccine. The rearranged chain carries TRBV4-2 and TRBJ2-6; 10 bases in the junction line up with TRBD2. The nucleotide sequence reads TGTGCCAGCAGCCCCAGCGGGGGGGTTAATGGGGCCAACGTCCTGACTTTC. This codes for CASSPSGGVNGANVLTF.